This entry lists 20 T cell receptor beta chains sequenced from one sample in a study of beta chain features in type 1 diabetes. Their antigen targets remain unknown. As every portion of the isolated RNA was reverse transcribed, the sequencing read expressed TCRB transcripts. Assay used: immunoSEQ multiplex PCR; TCRdb lists only in-frame clones, some missing. The sample has roughly 150,000 clones; 8% to 8.5% are singletons. Study-wide results and limits: There was a moderate but significant shortening of TCRB CDR3s in all four CD4+ subsets of Type 1 diabetes patients.

Sequenced input: central memory CD4+ T cells from blood. The receptors stem from a woman aged 18 to 35 with type 1 diabetes.

This clone was counted only a few times. V gene TRBV29-1 combines with J gene TRBJ2-1; 12 bases align to TRBD2. The junction had 10 bases not matched to a gene; V was cut back by 6 bases and J by 7 bases. The CDR3 has 15 residues. The germline gives CDR1 SQVTM, CDR2 ANQGSEA. CDR3 sequence (DNA): TGCAGCGTGGCGACTAGCGGGAGTGTTTGGAATGAGCAGTTCTTC. Translating gives CSVATSGSVWNEQFF.

The gene calls are TRBV6-5 and TRBJ1-3; D is ambiguous. CDR3 length: 15 residues. Germline V lookup: CDR1 MNHEY, CDR2 SVGAGI. V was trimmed by 5 bases and J by 0 bases, leaving 11 bases between them. CDR3 loop: CASSRGVNSGNTIYF. CDR3 in DNA: TGTGCCAGCAGTCGGGGTGTGAACTCTGGAAACACCATATATTTT.

V gene TRBV4-1 combines with J gene TRBJ1-4; 8 bases agree with TRBD1. The CDR3 extends over 15 amino acids. Germline V gene lookup returns CDR1 MGHRA and CDR2 YSYEKL. The ends lost 1 base at V and 8 bases at J; junction bases unmatched: 6. CDR3 region: CASSQVGQVYEKLFF. CDR3 DNA: TGCGCCAGCAGCCAAGTGGGACAGGTGTACGAAAAACTGTTTTTT.

This clone was counted between two and nine times. The chain joins TRBV28 to TRBJ1-2; TRBD1 aligns across 9 bases. Germline V lookup: CDR1 MDHEN, CDR2 SYDVKM. The CDR3 is 13 amino acids. The J segment lost 7 bases and the V segment lost 5 bases, leaving 5 bases of the junction unmatched. CDR3 in amino acids: CASSGGTGLGYTF. The CDR3 nucleotides read TGTGCCAGCAGTGGAGGGACAGGGCTTGGCTACACCTTC.

This clone was seen a few times. This chain connects TRBV6-5 to TRBJ2-2; 9 bases line up with TRBD1. This CDR3 is built from 16 residues. The V gene end was trimmed by 4 bases and the J gene end by 5 bases; junction bases not matched to a gene: 8. Germline CDR1 is MNHEY and CDR2 is SVGAGI. CDR3 region: CASSSPGTGFTGELFF. For the CDR3, the DNA is TGTGCCAGCAGTTCTCCCGGGACAGGGTTTACCGGGGAGCTGTTTTTT.

This clone was seen at least ten times. V gene TRBV14 combines with J gene TRBJ1-2; D remains ambiguous. Trimming stripped 0 bases from V and 4 bases from J, with 6 bases between. Germline values: CDR1 SGHDN, CDR2 FVKESK. The CDR3 is 13 amino acids. Written as DNA, the CDR3 is TGTGCCAGCAGCCAAGACAACTCCTATGGCTACACCTTC. Translating gives CASSQDNSYGYTF.

This clone occurred a few times. The chain uses TRBV9 and TRBJ1-4; D unresolved. Germline V lookup: CDR1 SGDLS, CDR2 YYNGEE. This CDR3 region has 14 residues. Trimming left V 0 bases short and J 4 bases short, with 7 bases between. Here the CDR3 reads CASSVDGINEKLFF. The DNA for the CDR3 is TGTGCCAGCAGCGTAGATGGCATTAATGAAAAACTGTTTTTT.

This clone turned up a few times. The V and J genes are TRBV5-1 and TRBJ2-1, with 9 bases identical to TRBD2. The CDR3 runs 16 residues. CDR1 is SGHRS and CDR2 is YFSETQ in the germline V gene. V shed 6 bases and J 9 bases; nucleotides not matched to a gene: 16. CDR3 DNA: TGCGCCAGCACCGTCTCCCTTGGACTAGCGATGGGTGAGCAGTTCTTC. Translating it yields CASTVSLGLAMGEQFF.

On this clone: The junction departs from the called germline gene at one end, perhaps through a read error. This chain links TRBV25-1 with TRBJ2-7; D not resolved. The CDR3 runs to 17 residues. Germline V CDR1 and CDR2: MGHDK, SYGVNS. CDR3 residues: CASSEYQGADSSHEQYF. The CDR3 coding sequence is TGTGCCAGCAGTGAATATCAAGGTGCGGATAGCTCCCACGAGCAGTACTTC.

The rearrangement links TRBV13 to TRBJ1-6; D gene ambiguous. CDR1 and CDR2 (germline): PRHDT, FYEKMQ (reference sequence). The CDR3 is 16 amino acids. Trimming removed 3 bases at V and 7 bases at J, with 16 bases between. DNA for the CDR3: TGTGCCAGCAGCTTCAATGGGCCGAGATTAAATTCACCCCTCCACTTT. Protein sequence: CASSFNGPRLNSPLHF. The full variable domain, rest sourced from reference TRBV13 and TRBJ1-6, is AAGVIQSPRHLIKEKRETATLKCYPIPRHDTVYWYQQGPGQDPQFLISFYEKMQSDKGSIPDRFSAQQFSDYHSELNMSSLELGDSALYFCASSFNGPRLNSPLHFGNGTRLTVT.

Concerning this clone itself: The same CDR3 can be traced to other DNA sequences in this sample. The rearrangement links TRBV28 to TRBJ2-4; D remains ambiguous. The V gene's germline CDR1 is MDHEN and CDR2 SYDVKM. The CDR3 consists of 14 residues. Trimming removed 4 bases from V and 0 bases from J, with 7 bases in between. In DNA form, the CDR3 reads TGTGCCAGCAGTTCAGGTTTAGCCAAAAACATTCAGTACTTC. Translation gives CASSSGLAKNIQYF.

V is TRBV9 and J is TRBJ2-2; TRBD1 agrees at 10 bases. Per germline, CDR1 SGDLS and CDR2 YYNGEE. There are 14 residues in the CDR3. Trimming removed 6 bases from V and 6 bases from J; junction bases left unmatched: 5. CDR3 in DNA: TGTGCCAGCAACCGACAGGGGGCGCCCGGGGAGCTGTTTTTT. It codes for CASNRQGAPGELFF.

V usage is TRBV18 and J usage is TRBJ1-2, with D possibly TRBD1 on 6 matching bases. CDR1 and CDR2 (germline): KGHSH, LQKENI. The length of the CDR3 is 14 residues. Trimming took 2 bases from V and 3 from J, leaving 10 bases between them. As DNA, the CDR3 is TGTGCCAGCTCACCAGGGGGCGCGGACTATGGCTACACCTTC. Translated, it gives CASSPGGADYGYTF.

As to this clone: Other DNA sequences of this sample code for an identical CDR3. The gene calls are TRBV7-3 and TRBJ2-2, with TRBD2 identical over 7 bases. This CDR3 region has 15 residues. Germline loops: CDR1 SGHTA, CDR2 FQGTGA. V lost 5 bases and J lost 1; bases outside the gene matches: 4. This chain's CDR3 is CASSPPGGNTGELFF. CDR3 DNA: TGTGCCAGCAGCCCCCCGGGGGGGAACACCGGGGAGCTGTTTTTT.

Only a few counts were recorded for this clone. V and J are TRBV10-2 and TRBJ2-5; the D is unclear. The CDR3 spans 11 residues. Trimming left V 4 bases short and J 4 bases short, with 4 bases between. The germline gives CDR1 WSHSY, CDR2 SAAADI. CDR3 sequence: CASSVGETQYF. CDR3 sequence (DNA): TGCGCCAGCAGTGTCGGAGAGACCCAGTACTTC.

The rearrangement uses TRBV7-2 and TRBJ2-1; 9 bases align to TRBD1. V lost 9 bases and J lost 3; bases outside the gene matches: 9. This CDR3 comprises 15 residues. Germline CDR1 SGHTA, CDR2 FQGNSA. CDR3 sequence: CARGGGTGSYNEQFF. The CDR3 DNA is TGTGCCAGAGGGGGGGGGACAGGGAGCTACAATGAGCAGTTCTTC.

This clone has a handful of counts. The chain links TRBV11-3 to TRBJ2-2; D perhaps matches TRBD2 (6 bases). The CDR3 runs 13 residues. Germline loops: CDR1 SGHNT, CDR2 YENEEA. V was trimmed by 6 bases and J by 8 bases, leaving 13 bases between them. CDR3 sequence (DNA): TGTGCCAGCAGTCCCGGCGGGAAGGGGGAGCTGTTTTTT. Its protein is CASSPGGKGELFF.

The chain carries TRBV5-1 and TRBJ2-3; possible D gene TRBD2, 5 bases. The CDR3 is 14 residues long. Per germline, CDR1 SGHRS and CDR2 YFSETQ. Trimming took 10 bases from V and 2 from J, leaving 17 bases between them. CDR3 nucleotides: TGCGCCCCGGAAAAGGACTGGAACACAGATACGCAGTATTTT. It encodes CAPEKDWNTDTQYF.

Comment on this clone: The same CDR3 is also encoded by other DNA sequences in this sample. The CDR3 DNA is TGTGCCAGCAGCTTCCGGGGAGATACGCAGTATTTT. As protein: CASSFRGDTQYF. This chain joins TRBV7-2 and TRBJ2-3, with D possibly being TRBD2 (5 bases). The CDR3 length is 12 residues. Germline values: CDR1 SGHTA, CDR2 FQGNSA. Trimming stripped 3 bases from V and 5 bases from J, with 6 bases between.

In DNA, the CDR3 is TGTGCCAGCAGTCTGGGGGACACGACCTATTACGAGCAGTACTTC. Translated: CASSLGDTTYYEQYF. J is TRBJ2-7 and V is TRBV5-4, with D perhaps TRBD1 (6 bases). V was clipped by 5 bases and J by 4 bases, with 19 bases between them. This CDR3 has 15 amino acids. Germline CDR1 SGHNT, CDR2 YYREEE (reference sequence).